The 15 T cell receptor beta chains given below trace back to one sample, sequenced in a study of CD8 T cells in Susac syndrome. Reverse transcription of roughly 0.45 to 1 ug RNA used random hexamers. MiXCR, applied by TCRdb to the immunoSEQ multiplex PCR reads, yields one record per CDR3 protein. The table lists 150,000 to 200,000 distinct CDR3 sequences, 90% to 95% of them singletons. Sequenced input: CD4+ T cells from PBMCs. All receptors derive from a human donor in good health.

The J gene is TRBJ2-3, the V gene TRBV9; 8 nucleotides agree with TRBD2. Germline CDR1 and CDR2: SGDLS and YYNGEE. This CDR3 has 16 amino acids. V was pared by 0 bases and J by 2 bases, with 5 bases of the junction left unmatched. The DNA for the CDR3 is TGTGCCAGCAGCGTAGGTCGGCGGGGGGTCACAGATACGCAGTATTTT. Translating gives CASSVGRRGVTDTQYF.

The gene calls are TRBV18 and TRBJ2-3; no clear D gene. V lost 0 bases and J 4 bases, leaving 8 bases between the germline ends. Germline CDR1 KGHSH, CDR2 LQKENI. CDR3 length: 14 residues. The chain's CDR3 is CASSPPSSADTQYF. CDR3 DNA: TGTGCCAGCTCACCACCGTCGTCTGCAGATACGCAGTATTTT.

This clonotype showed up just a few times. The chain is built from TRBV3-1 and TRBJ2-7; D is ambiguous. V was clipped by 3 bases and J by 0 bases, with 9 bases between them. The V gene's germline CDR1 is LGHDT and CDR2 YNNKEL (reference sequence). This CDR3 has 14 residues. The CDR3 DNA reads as TGTGCCAGCAGCCAGGCAGGAAGCTCCTACGAGCAGTACTTC. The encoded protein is CASSQAGSSYEQYF.

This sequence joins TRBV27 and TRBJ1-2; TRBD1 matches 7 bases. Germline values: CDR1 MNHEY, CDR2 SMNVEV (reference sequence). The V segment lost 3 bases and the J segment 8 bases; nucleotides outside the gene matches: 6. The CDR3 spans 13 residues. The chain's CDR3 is CASSLYRGRGYTF. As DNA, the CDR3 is TGTGCCAGCAGTTTGTACAGGGGACGAGGCTACACCTTC.

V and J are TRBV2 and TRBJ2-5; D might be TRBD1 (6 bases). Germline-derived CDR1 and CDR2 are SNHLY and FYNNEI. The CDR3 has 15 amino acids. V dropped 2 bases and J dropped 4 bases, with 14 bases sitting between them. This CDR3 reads CASSEFEGVGETQYF. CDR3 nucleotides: TGTGCCAGCAGTGAATTCGAGGGGGTAGGAGAGACCCAGTACTTC.

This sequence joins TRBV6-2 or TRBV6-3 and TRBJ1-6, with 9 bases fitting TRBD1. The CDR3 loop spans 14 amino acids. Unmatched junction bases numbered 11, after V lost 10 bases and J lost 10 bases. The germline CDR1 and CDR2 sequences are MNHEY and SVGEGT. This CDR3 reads CATRTWTGDSPLHF. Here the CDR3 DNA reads TGTGCCACCCGTACCTGGACAGGGGACTCACCCCTCCACTTT.

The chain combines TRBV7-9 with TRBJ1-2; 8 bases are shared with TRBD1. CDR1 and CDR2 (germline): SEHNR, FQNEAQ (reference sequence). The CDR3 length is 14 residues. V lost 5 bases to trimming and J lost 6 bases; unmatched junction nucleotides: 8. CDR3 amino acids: CASSKSDRDNGYTF. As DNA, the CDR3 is TGTGCCAGCAGCAAATCGGACAGGGATAATGGCTACACCTTC.

In DNA, the CDR3 is TGTGCCAGCTCTCAACGGGCAGGAACCCAACAGTATGGCTACACCTTC. Its protein product is CASSQRAGTQQYGYTF. J is TRBJ1-2 and V is TRBV18, with D unresolved. V shed 6 bases and J shed 5 bases, with 22 bases lying between them. The length of the CDR3 is 16 residues. The germline gives CDR1 KGHSH, CDR2 LQKENI.

The chain's CDR3 is CSARGTSGGVPGELFF. The DNA of the CDR3 is TGCAGTGCTAGAGGGACTAGCGGGGGGGTCCCCGGGGAGCTGTTTTTT. The chain employs TRBV20-1 and TRBJ2-2; 15 positions agree with TRBD2. Unmatched junction bases numbered 3, after V lost 1 base and J lost 6 bases. Germline V gene lookup returns CDR1 DFQATT and CDR2 SNEGSKA (reference sequence). The CDR3 runs to 16 residues.

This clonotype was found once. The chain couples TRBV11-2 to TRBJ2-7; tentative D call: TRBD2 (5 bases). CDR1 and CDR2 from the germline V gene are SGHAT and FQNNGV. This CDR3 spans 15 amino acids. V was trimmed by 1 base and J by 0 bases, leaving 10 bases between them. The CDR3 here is CASSLGTGNSYEQYF. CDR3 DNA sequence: TGTGCCAGCAGCTTAGGGACGGGAAACTCCTACGAGCAGTACTTC. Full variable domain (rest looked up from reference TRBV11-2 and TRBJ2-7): EAGVAQSPRYKIIEKRQSVAFWCNPISGHATLYWYQQILGQGPKLLIQFQNNGVVDDSQLPKDRFSAERLKGVDSTLKIQPAKLEDSAVYLCASSLGTGNSYEQYFGPGTRLTVT.

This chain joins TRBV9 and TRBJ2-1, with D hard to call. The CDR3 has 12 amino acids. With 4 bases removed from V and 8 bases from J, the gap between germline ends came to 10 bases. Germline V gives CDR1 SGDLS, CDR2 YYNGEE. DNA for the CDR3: TGTGCCAGCAGCCCGCTTGTTGATGAGCAGTTCTTC. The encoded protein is CASSPLVDEQFF.

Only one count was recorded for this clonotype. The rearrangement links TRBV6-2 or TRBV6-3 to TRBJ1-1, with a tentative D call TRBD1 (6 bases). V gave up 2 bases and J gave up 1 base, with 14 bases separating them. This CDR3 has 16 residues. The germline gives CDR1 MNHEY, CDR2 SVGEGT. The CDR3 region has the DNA TGTGCCAGCAGTTACACTCCGGGACACACGAACACTGAAGCTTTCTTT. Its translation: CASSYTPGHTNTEAFF.

The CDR3 here is CSANPLVAGPSYEQYF. The CDR3 DNA is TGCAGTGCAAACCCCCTAGTAGCGGGACCCTCCTACGAGCAGTACTTC. The chain has TRBV20-1 and TRBJ2-7, with 8 bases matching TRBD2. Germline CDR1 is DFQATT and CDR2 is SNEGSKA (reference sequence). V lost 6 bases to trimming and J lost 0 bases; unmatched junction nucleotides: 13. The CDR3 has 16 residues.

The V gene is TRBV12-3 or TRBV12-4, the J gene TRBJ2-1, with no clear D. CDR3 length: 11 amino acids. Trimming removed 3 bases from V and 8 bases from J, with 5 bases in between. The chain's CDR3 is CASSFMDEQFF. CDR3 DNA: TGTGCCAGCAGTTTTATGGATGAGCAGTTCTTC.

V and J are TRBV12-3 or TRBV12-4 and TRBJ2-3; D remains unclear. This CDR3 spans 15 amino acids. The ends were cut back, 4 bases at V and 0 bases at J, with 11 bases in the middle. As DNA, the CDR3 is TGTGCCAGCAGTTCCTTCTCGACTAGCACAGATACGCAGTATTTT. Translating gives CASSSFSTSTDTQYF.